A selection of T cell receptor beta chains follows, all from one sample in a study of identical twins. TCRdb called the 5' RACE reads again in MiXCR, with one record for every CDR3 protein. The sample has some 1,600,000 distinct CDR3 sequences, around a third seen once. The specimen sequenced was cord blood. These receptors originate from a newborn girl in good health. Each CDR3 is given with its conserved first and last residue. D genes are given only for firm matches. Clone size is not always given. Where it is, it says once, few, many or a class for expanded clones.

V gene	J gene	D gene	clone size	CDR3 protein	CDR3 DNA
TRBV25-1	TRBJ2-1	TRBD2	-	CASSGSGRDYNEQFF	TGTGCCAGCAGTGGTAGCGGGAGGGACTACAATGAGCAGTTCTTC
TRBV5-8	TRBJ2-7	-	-	CASNPWYEQYF	TGTGCCAGCAACCCATGGTACGAGCAGTACTTC
TRBV29-1	TRBJ2-1	-	many	CSVEALGGINEQFF	TGCAGCGTTGAAGCCCTGGGGGGAATCAATGAGCAGTTCTTC
TRBV6-6	TRBJ1-6	TRBD1	-	CASSPLQGEDSPLHF	TGTGCCAGCAGTCCTCTACAGGGGGAGGATTCACCCCTCCACTTT
TRBV5-1	TRBJ2-1	-	-	CASSLFPPLSNVPQSSYNEQFF	TGCGCCAGCAGCTTGTTTCCCCCCCTTTCTAACGTCCCTCAAAGCTCCTACAATGAGCAGTTCTTC
TRBV27	TRBJ2-2	TRBD2	-	CASRRLAGGTGELFF	TGTGCCAGCAGGCGACTAGCGGGGGGGACCGGGGAGCTGTTTTTT
TRBV20-1	TRBJ1-6	TRBD1	few	CSASGTGPNSPLHF	TGCAGTGCTTCCGGGACAGGTCCTAATTCACCCCTCCACTTT
TRBV6-2/TRBV6-3	TRBJ2-7	-	-	CASSYARFSYEQYF	TGTGCCAGCAGTTACGCCCGGTTCTCCTACGAGCAGTACTTC
TRBV20-1	TRBJ2-7	TRBD2	few	CSARVAGVYKYEQYF	TGCAGTGCTAGAGTCGCGGGGGTATACAAGTACGAGCAGTACTTC
TRBV20-1	TRBJ2-7	-	-	CSAREGRARGYEQYF	TGCAGTGCTAGAGAAGGCAGGGCTAGGGGTTACGAGCAGTACTTC
TRBV5-1	TRBJ2-7	TRBD1	few	CASSSDGQGYEVEQYF	TGCGCCAGCAGCTCGGACGGACAGGGGTATGAGGTGGAGCAGTACTTC
TRBV4-2	TRBJ2-1	TRBD2	few	CASSQGILAGLPGGAWGYNEQFF	TGTGCCAGCAGCCAAGGGATTCTAGCGGGGTTGCCCGGGGGGGCGTGGGGATACAATGAGCAGTTCTTC
TRBV7-2	TRBJ1-1	-	few	CASSSRVPRNTEAFF	TGTGCCAGCAGCTCCAGGGTCCCAAGGAACACTGAAGCTTTCTTT
TRBV20-1	TRBJ1-1	TRBD1	-	CSLFGRGKTEAFF	TGCAGTCTATTCGGCAGGGGGAAGACTGAAGCTTTCTTT
TRBV5-1	TRBJ2-3	TRBD1	-	CASSYGQDTDTQYF	TGCGCCAGCAGCTACGGACAGGACACAGATACGCAGTATTTT
TRBV6-6	TRBJ1-1	TRBD1	-	CASSYGGQGTEAFF	TGTGCCAGCAGTTACGGAGGACAGGGCACTGAAGCTTTCTTT
TRBV21-1	TRBJ1-6	-	-	CASSKEGYNSPLHF	TGTGCCAGCAGCAAAGAGGGATATAATTCACCCCTCCACTTT
TRBV3-1	TRBJ2-1	-	few	CASSQDEGYNEQFF	TGTGCCAGCAGCCAAGATGAGGGGTACAATGAGCAGTTCTTC
TRBV7-9	TRBJ1-1	-	few	CASSSDANTEAFF	TGTGCCAGCAGCTCGGACGCGAACACTGAAGCTTTCTTT
TRBV4-2	TRBJ2-7	TRBD2	-	CASSQGTSISAYEQYF	TGTGCCAGCAGCCAGGGGACTAGCATAAGTGCCTACGAGCAGTACTTC
TRBV19	TRBJ2-1	TRBD2	-	CASTKTSAFGEQFF	TGTGCCAGTACCAAGACTAGCGCCTTTGGGGAGCAGTTCTTC
TRBV12-3/TRBV12-4	TRBJ1-1	-	many	CASSFDTEAFF	TGTGCCAGCAGTTTCGACACTGAAGCTTTCTTT